The TCR beta chain described here comes from a study of CD8 T cells in Susac syndrome. Random hexamers primed reverse transcription of 0.5 to 1 ug RNA. The CDR3 of TCR beta was amplified by immunoSEQ multiplex PCR across 54 Vbeta and 13 Jbeta. TCRdb re-called the immunoSEQ multiplex PCR reads through MiXCR, storing one row per CDR3 protein. The table shows 150,000 to 200,000 distinct CDR3 sequences, with about 96% occurring only once. The TCR was taken from a human donor with Susac syndrome. The sequenced sample consisted of CD4+ T cells from PBMCs.

CDR3 region: CATSRDGEVSREQYF. CDR3 coding DNA: TGTGCCACCAGCAGAGATGGAGAGGTATCACGCGAGCAGTACTTC. The chain is built from TRBV15 and TRBJ2-7; D not resolved. CDR3 length: 15 residues. Trimming took 0 bases from V and 6 from J, leaving 15 bases between them. Germline CDR1 is LNHNV and CDR2 is YYDKDF (reference sequence).